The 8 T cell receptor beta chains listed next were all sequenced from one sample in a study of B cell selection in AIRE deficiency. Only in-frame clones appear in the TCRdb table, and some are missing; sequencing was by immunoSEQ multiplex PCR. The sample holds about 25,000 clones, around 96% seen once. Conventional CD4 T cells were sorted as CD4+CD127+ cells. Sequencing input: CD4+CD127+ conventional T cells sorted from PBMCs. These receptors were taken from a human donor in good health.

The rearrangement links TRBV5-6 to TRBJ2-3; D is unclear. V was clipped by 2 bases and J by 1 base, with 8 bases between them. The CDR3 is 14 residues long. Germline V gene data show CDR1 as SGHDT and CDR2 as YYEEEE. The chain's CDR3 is CASSFGSGTDTQYF. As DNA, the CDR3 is TGTGCCAGCAGCTTTGGAAGCGGCACAGATACGCAGTATTTT.

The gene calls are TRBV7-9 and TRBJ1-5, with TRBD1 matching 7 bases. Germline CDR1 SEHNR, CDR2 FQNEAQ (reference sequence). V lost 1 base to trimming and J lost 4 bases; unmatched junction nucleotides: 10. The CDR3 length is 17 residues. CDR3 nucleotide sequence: TGTGCCAGCAGCTTAGGGACTGGGACAGAACTTAATCAGCCCCAGCATTTT. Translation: CASSLGTGTELNQPQHF.

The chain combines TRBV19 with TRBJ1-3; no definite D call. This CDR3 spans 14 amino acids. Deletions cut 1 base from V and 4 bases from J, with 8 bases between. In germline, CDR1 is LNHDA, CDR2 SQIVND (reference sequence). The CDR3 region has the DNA TGTGCCAGTAGTATAGGGACCTCGGGAAACACCATATATTTT. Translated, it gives CASSIGTSGNTIYF.

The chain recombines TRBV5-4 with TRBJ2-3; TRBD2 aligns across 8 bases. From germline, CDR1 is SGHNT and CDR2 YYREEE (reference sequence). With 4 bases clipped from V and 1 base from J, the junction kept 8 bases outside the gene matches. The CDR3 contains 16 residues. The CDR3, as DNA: TGTGCCAGCAGCCTTGGTAGTAGCGGGGGCACAGATACGCAGTATTTT. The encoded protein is CASSLGSSGGTDTQYF.

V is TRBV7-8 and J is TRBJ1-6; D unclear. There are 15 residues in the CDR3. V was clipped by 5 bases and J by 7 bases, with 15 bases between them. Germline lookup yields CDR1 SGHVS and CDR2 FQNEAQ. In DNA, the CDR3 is TGTGCCAGCAGCCCATTCCCCCCGGGGAATTCACCCCTCCACTTT. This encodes CASSPFPPGNSPLHF.

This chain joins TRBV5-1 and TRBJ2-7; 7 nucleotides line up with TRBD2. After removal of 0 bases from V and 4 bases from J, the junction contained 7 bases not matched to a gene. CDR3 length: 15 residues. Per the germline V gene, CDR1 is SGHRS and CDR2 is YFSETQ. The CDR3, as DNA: TGCGCCAGCAGCTTGGGGGAGGGGTTGTCGTACGAGCAGTACTTC. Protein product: CASSLGEGLSYEQYF.

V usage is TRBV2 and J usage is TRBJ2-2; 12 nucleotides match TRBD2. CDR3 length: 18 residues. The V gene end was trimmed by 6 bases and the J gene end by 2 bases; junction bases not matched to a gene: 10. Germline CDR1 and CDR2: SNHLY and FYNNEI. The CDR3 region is CASSKSTSGGQNTGELFF. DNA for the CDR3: TGTGCCAGCAGCAAGTCGACTAGCGGGGGCCAAAACACCGGGGAGCTGTTTTTT.

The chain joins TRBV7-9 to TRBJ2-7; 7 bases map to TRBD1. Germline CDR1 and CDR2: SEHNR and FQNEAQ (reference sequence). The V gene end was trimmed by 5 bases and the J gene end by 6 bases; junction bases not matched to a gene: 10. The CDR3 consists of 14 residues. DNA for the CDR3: TGTGCCAGCAGCCGAGGGGGCCTGAATTCCGAGCAGTACTTC. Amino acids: CASSRGGLNSEQYF.